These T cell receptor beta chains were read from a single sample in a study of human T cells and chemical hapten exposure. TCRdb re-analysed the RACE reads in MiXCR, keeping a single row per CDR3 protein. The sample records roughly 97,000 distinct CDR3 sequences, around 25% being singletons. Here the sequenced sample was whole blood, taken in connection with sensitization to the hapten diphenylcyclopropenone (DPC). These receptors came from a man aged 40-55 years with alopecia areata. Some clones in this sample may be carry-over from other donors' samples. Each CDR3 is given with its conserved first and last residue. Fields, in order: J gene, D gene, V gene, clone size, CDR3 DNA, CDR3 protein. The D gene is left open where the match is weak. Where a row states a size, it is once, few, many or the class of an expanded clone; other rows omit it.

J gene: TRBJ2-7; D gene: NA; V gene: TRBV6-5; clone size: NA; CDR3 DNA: TGTGCCAGCAGTTACTCGAGGCTCTCGGCCGGGAGCTCCTACGAGCAGTACTTC; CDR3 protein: CASSYSRLSAGSSYEQYF
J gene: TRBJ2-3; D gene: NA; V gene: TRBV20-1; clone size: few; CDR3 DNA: TGCAGTGCAACTCCAGCTGGGACCCCCGCTCAGGCGCAGTATTTT; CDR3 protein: CSATPAGTPAQAQYF
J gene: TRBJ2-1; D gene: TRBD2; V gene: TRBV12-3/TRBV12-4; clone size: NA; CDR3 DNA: TGTGCCAGCAGTCCTCCGGGACTAGCGGAGCAGTTCTTC; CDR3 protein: CASSPPGLAEQFF
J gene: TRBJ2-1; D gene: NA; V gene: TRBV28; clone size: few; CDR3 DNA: TGTGCCTGCGGCGCGCAGAGCTCCTACAATGAGCAGTTCTTC; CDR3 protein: CACGAQSSYNEQFF
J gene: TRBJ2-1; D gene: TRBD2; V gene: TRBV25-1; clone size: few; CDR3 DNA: TGTGCCAACCCACAGGGACTAGCCCCTGGTAATGAGCAGTTCTTC; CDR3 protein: CANPQGLAPGNEQFF
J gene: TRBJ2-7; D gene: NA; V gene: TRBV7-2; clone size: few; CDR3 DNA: TGTGCCAGCAGCTTGGGACATTCAGGCGAGCAGTACTTC; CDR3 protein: CASSLGHSGEQYF
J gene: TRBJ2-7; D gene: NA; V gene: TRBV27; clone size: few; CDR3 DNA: TGTGCCAGCAGTTTTGGCAACGAGCAGTACTTC; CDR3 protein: CASSFGNEQYF
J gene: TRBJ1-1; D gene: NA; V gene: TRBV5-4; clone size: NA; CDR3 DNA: TGTGCCAGCAGCTTGGGGCGGGGGAGGAACACTGAAGCTTTCTTT; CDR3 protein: CASSLGRGRNTEAFF
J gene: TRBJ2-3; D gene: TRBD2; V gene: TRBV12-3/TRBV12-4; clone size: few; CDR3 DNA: TGTGCCAGCAGTTCACCGGGACTAGCGCAAGATACGCAGTATTTT; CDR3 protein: CASSSPGLAQDTQYF
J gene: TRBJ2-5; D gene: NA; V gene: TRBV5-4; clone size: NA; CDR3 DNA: TGTGCCAGCAGCTTGCGCGCGACCCAAGAGACCCAGTACTTC; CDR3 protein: CASSLRATQETQYF
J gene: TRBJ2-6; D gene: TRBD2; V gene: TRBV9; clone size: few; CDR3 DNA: TGTGCCAGCAGCGTGAGCGGGAGGTCCGTAAGCTCTGGGGCCAACGTCCTGACTTTC; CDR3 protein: CASSVSGRSVSSGANVLTF
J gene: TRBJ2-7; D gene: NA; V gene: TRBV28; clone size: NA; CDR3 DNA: TGTGCCAGCGGGCTTTCGGGGAAGGACGAGCAGTACTTC; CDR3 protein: CASGLSGKDEQYF
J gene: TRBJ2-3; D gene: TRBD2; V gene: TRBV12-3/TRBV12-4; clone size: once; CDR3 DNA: TGTGCCAGCAGCCGTTCCCTAGCGGGAAGGCCGGGGGATACGCAGTATTTT; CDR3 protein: CASSRSLAGRPGDTQYF
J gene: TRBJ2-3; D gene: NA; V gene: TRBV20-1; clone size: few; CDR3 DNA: TGCAGTGCTAGGGGAAGCGGCACAGATACGCAGTATTTT; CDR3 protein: CSARGSGTDTQYF
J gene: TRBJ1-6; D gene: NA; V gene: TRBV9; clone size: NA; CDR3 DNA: TGTGCCAGCAGCGGAACAGGGTATTCACCCCTCCACTTT; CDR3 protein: CASSGTGYSPLHF
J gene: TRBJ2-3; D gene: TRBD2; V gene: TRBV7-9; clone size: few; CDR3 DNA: TGTGCCAGCAGCTTATCTGGGGTCTTGCGGGAGTTCTCAGATACGCAGTATTTT; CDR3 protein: CASSLSGVLREFSDTQYF
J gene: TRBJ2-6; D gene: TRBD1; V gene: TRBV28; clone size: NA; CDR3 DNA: TGTGCCAGCAGTTTGACCGGGACAGGACCCTCTGGGGCCAACGTCCTGACTTTC; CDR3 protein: CASSLTGTGPSGANVLTF
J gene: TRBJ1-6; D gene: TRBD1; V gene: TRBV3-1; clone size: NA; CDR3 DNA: TGTGCCAGCAGCCTCCGGGACAGGGGTGGTTCACCCCTCCACTTT; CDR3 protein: CASSLRDRGGSPLHF
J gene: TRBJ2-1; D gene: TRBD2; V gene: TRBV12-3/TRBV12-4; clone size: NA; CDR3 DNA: TGTGCCAGCAGTCTAGTTAGCGGGAGGAGGTACAATGAGCAGTTCTTC; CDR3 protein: CASSLVSGRRYNEQFF
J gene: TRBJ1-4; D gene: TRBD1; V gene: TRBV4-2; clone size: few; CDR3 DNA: TGTGCCAGCAGCCAAAAAGGGACAGCCGAAAAACTGTTTTTT; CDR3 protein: CASSQKGTAEKLFF
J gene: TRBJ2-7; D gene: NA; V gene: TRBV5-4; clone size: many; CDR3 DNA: TGTGCCAGCAGCTTGCAGGGCTACGAGCAGTACTTC; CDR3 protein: CASSLQGYEQYF
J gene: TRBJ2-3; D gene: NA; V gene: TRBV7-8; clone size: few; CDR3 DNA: TGTGCCAGCAGCTTAGCCGAACTAGCTGATACGCAGTATTTT; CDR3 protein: CASSLAELADTQYF
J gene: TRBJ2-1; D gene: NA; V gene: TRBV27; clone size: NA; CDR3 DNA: TGTGCCAGCAGTTCCCTGTTCGGGAAATCCTGGGGGGAGTACAATGAGCAGTTCTTC; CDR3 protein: CASSSLFGKSWGEYNEQFF
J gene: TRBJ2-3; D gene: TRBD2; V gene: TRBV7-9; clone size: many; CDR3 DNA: TGTGCCAGCAGCCCTAGGATGGAGCGGGGCCCAGATACGCAGTATTTT; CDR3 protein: CASSPRMERGPDTQYF
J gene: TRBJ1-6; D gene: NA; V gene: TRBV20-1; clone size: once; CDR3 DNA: TGCAGTGCCTCCGCCGGAGGGGATAATTCACCCCTCCACTTT; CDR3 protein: CSASAGGDNSPLHF
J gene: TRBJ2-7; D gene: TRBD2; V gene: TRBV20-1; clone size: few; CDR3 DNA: TGCAGTGCTAGGGGCGCCGGGGAGGGTAGCGGGAGAGGCGAGCAGTACTTC; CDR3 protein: CSARGAGEGSGRGEQYF
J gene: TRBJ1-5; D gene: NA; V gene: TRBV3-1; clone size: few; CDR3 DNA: TGTGCCAGCAGCCAACGGGGAAATCAGCCCCAGCATTTT; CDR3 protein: CASSQRGNQPQHF
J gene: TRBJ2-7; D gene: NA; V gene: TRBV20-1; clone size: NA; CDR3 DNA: TGCAGTGCTAGAGGAGCGGAGCAGCAGTACTTC; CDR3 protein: CSARGAEQQYF
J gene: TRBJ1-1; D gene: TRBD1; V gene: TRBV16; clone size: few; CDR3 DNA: TGTGCCAGCAGCCAATCGATTCGGGAACAGGGGACTGAAGCTTTCTTT; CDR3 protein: CASSQSIREQGTEAFF
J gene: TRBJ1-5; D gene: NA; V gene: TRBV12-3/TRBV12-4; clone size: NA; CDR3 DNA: TGTGCCAGCAGTCCCTGGGGCAATCAGCCCCAGCATTTT; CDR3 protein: CASSPWGNQPQHF
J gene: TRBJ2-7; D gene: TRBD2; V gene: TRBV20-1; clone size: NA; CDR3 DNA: TGCAGTGCTAGAGTTGGTAGCGGGAACGAGCAGTACTTC; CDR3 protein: CSARVGSGNEQYF
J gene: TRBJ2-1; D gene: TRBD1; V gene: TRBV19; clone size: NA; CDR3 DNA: TGTGCCAGTAGGCCCGGGACAGGGGGTCACAATGAGCAGTTCTTC; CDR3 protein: CASRPGTGGHNEQFF
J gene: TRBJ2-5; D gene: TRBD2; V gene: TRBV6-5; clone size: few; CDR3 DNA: TGTGCCAGCAGTCGAGGACTAGCGGGAGCCCAAGAGACCCAGTACTTC; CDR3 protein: CASSRGLAGAQETQYF
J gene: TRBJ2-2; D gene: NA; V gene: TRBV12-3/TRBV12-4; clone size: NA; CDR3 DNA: TGTGCCAACACAAAACGGAACACCGGGGAGCTGTTTTTT; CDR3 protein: CANTKRNTGELFF
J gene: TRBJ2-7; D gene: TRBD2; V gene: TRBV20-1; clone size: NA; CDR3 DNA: TGCAGTGCTAGAGAGCTAGCGGGAGCGATCTCCTACGAGCAGTACTTC; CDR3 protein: CSARELAGAISYEQYF
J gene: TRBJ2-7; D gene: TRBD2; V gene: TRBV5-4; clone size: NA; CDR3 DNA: TGTGCCAGCAGTCCCGGGACTAGCGGGCCCTACGAGCAGTACTTC; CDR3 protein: CASSPGTSGPYEQYF
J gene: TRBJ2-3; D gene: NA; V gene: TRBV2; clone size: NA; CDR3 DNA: TGTGCCAGCAGTGCGGGCCTAGCGAGCACAGATACGCAGTATTTT; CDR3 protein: CASSAGLASTDTQYF
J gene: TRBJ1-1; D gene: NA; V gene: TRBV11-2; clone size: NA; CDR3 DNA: TGTGCCAGCAGCTCCTATAAACCTGAAGCTTTCTTT; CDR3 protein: CASSSYKPEAFF
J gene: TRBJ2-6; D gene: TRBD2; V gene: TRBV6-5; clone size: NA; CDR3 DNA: TGTGCCAGCACCCACGGTGGGGGGGATGGGGCCAACGTCCTGACTTTC; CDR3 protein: CASTHGGGDGANVLTF
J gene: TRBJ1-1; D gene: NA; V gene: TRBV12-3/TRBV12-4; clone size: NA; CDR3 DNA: TGTGCCAGCAGGGACTTGAACACTGAAGCTTTCTTT; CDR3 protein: CASRDLNTEAFF
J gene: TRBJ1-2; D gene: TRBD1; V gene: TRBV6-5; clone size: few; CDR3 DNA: TGTGCCAGCAGTTATTCGGGGACAGGGGCTAACTATGGCTACACCTTC; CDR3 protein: CASSYSGTGANYGYTF
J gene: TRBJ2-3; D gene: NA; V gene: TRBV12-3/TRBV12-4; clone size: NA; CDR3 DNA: TGTGCCAGCAGTCAAGCCCGCACAGATACGCAGTATTTT; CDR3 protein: CASSQARTDTQYF
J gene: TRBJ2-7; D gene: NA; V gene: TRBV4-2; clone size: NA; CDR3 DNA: TGTGCCAGCAGCCCAGGGGGGAGGGGACCCTACGAGCAGTACTTC; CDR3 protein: CASSPGGRGPYEQYF
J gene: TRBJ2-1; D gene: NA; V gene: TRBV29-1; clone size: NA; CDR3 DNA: TGCAGCGGTGGAGGACTATACAATGAGCAGTTCTTC; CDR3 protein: CSGGGLYNEQFF
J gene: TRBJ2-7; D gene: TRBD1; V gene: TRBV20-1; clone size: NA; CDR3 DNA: TGCAGTCCCAGGGGGCTGTCCTACGAGCAGTACTTC; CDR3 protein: CSPRGLSYEQYF
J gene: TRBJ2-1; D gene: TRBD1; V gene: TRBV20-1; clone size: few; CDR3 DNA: TGCAGTTCCCCAGATCCGGGACAGGGGGACAATGAGCAGTTCTTC; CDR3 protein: CSSPDPGQGDNEQFF
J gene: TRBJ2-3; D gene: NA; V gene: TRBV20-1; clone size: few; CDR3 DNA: TGCAGTGCTAGGGGCGGATCCTACACAGATACGCAGTATTTT; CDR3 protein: CSARGGSYTDTQYF
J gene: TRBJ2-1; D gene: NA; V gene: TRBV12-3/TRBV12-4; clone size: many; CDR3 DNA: TGTGCCAGCAGGGACCGGGAAAGGAGGACGAATGAGCAGTTCTTC; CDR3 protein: CASRDRERRTNEQFF
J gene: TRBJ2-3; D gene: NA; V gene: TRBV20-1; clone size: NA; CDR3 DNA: TGCAGTGCTAGGCGGAGCACAGATACGCAGTATTTT; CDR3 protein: CSARRSTDTQYF
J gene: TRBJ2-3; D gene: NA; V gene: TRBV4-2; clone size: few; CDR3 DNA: TGTGCCAGCAGCCAACGAAGGGTCACAGATACGCAGTATTTT; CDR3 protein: CASSQRRVTDTQYF
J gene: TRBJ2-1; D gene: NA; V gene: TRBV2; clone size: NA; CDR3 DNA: TGTGCCAGCAGTGAGGTACGGCACAATGAGCAGTTCTTC; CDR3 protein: CASSEVRHNEQFF
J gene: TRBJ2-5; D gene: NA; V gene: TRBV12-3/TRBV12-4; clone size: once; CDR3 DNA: TGTGCCAGCAGTTCTACCTCTGAAGCCGGGGGGACCCAGTACTTC; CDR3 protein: CASSSTSEAGGTQYF
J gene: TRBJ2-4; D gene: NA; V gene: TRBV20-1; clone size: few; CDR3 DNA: TGCAGTGCTAGAGCTAGCGCGAAAAACATTCAGTACTTC; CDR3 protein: CSARASAKNIQYF
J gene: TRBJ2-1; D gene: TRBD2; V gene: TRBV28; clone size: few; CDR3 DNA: TGTGCCAGCAGACGGGGACTACCCCGGGGTGAGCAGTTCTTC; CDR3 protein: CASRRGLPRGEQFF
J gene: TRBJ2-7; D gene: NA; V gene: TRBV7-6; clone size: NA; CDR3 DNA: TGTGCCAGCAGCTCCGGAGCAGGCGAGCAGTACTTC; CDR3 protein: CASSSGAGEQYF
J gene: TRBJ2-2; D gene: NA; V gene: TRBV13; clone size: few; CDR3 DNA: TGTGCCAGCAGCTTCACTACCAGGGTTCGTATGAACACCGGGGAGCTGTTTTTT; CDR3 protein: CASSFTTRVRMNTGELFF
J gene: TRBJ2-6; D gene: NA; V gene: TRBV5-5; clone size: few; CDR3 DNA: TGTGCCAGCAGCTTGACGGCGACGCCTGGGGCCAACGTCCTGACTTTC; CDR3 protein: CASSLTATPGANVLTF
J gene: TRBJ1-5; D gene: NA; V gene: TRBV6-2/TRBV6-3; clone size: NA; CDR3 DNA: TGTGCCAGCAGTTGGACACAGAATCAGCCCCAGCATTTT; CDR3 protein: CASSWTQNQPQHF
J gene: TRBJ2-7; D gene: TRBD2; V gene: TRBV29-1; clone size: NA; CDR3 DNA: TGCAGCGTTTTTGGGGGGGGATACTACGAGCAGTACTTC; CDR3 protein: CSVFGGGYYEQYF
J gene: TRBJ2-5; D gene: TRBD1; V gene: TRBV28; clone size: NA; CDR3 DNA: TGTGCCAGCATCCCAGGGGGCAAAAAGACCCAGTACTTC; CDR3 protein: CASIPGGKKTQYF